The rows below give T cell receptor beta chains drawn from one sample of a study of post-analysis software for immune sequencing data. TCRdb re-called the PCR reads with MiXCR, one entry per CDR3 protein. The sample holds hundreds of thousands of distinct CDR3 sequences; 35% to 45% are singletons and the top ten take about 7.6%. Sequencing was performed on blood. These receptors all come from a girl aged 2 to 9 with multiple sclerosis. The CDR3 runs from the conserved cysteine through the conserved F or W. A D gene is named only where the DNA matches it firmly. Only some rows state a clone size, as once, few, many or a class for expanded clones.

size,D,J,V,CDR3,DNA
NA,NA,TRBJ1-1,TRBV28,CASSQGGLNTEAFF,TGTGCCAGCAGCCAAGGGGGTCTCAACACTGAAGCTTTCTTT
NA,NA,TRBJ1-5,TRBV12-3/TRBV12-4,CASSLEGQGPRPQHF,TGTGCCAGCAGTTTAGAAGGGCAGGGCCCAAGGCCCCAGCATTTT
few,TRBD1,TRBJ2-2,TRBV5-6,CASSPSRTGGTGELFF,TGTGCCAGCAGCCCAAGCAGGACAGGGGGCACCGGGGAGCTGTTTTTT
NA,NA,TRBJ2-7,TRBV6-1,CASRISRVPGYEQYF,TGTGCCAGCAGGATCAGCCGGGTTCCGGGCTACGAGCAGTACTTC
NA,NA,TRBJ2-5,TRBV12-5,CASGLGTTQETQYF,TGTGCTAGTGGACTTGGGACGACCCAAGAGACCCAGTACTTC
few,NA,TRBJ1-4,TRBV7-9,CASRLRLGDEKLFF,TGTGCCAGCAGATTACGCCTGGGCGACGAAAAACTGTTTTTT
NA,TRBD1,TRBJ2-1,TRBV5-1,CASSLSGQRHEQFF,TGCGCCAGCAGCTTGTCGGGACAGCGCCATGAGCAGTTCTTC
NA,TRBD1,TRBJ2-5,TRBV20-1,CSALKWGQGIETQYF,TGCAGTGCCCTAAAGTGGGGACAGGGAATAGAGACCCAGTACTTC
few,NA,TRBJ2-1,TRBV12-3/TRBV12-4,CASSFSHEQFF,TGTGCCAGCAGTTTTTCGCATGAGCAGTTCTTC
few,NA,TRBJ2-1,TRBV20-1,CSARVPLRNEQFF,TGCAGTGCTAGAGTGCCCCTCCGCAATGAGCAGTTCTTC
NA,NA,TRBJ2-1,TRBV5-1,CASSLGAGPNEQFF,TGCGCCAGCAGCTTGGGGGCAGGGCCCAATGAGCAGTTCTTC
few,TRBD1,TRBJ2-1,TRBV5-1,CASSLQDRADNEQFF,TGCGCCAGCAGCCTACAGGACAGGGCGGACAATGAGCAGTTCTTC
few,NA,TRBJ2-5,TRBV6-6,CASSYQSDATQYF,TGTGCCAGCAGTTATCAATCGGACGCGACCCAGTACTTC
few,TRBD1,TRBJ2-7,TRBV5-1,CASSFKTGNSYEQYF,TGCGCCAGCAGCTTCAAGACAGGGAACTCCTACGAGCAGTACTTC
few,TRBD1,TRBJ2-7,TRBV12-3/TRBV12-4,CASSLWGTGSSYEQYF,TGTGCCAGCAGTTTATGGGGGACAGGCAGCTCCTACGAGCAGTACTTC
NA,NA,TRBJ2-7,TRBV27,CASSLFPGQSYEQYF,TGTGCCAGCAGTTTATTTCCCGGACAGTCCTACGAGCAGTACTTC